The T cell receptor (beta chain) under discussion was sequenced for a study of shared T cell receptors in the human thymus. V shed 7 bases and J 7 bases; nucleotides not matched to a gene: 12. The CDR3 runs 15 residues. Per the germline V gene, CDR1 is SGHTA and CDR2 is FQGNSA. Repertoires were generated with immunoSEQ multiplex PCR, while TCRdb's copy carries only in-frame clones and drops some. There are around 730,000 clones in the sample; roughly 85% occur only once, and about 0.0098% lies in the top ten. A further study also used this sample, focusing on human thymus T cells. That paper states: Donors consisted of healthy Finnish infants (having corrective surgery for congenital heart defects). The thymus tissue came from resections taken during corrective heart surgery. An apparent bias in V and J gene usage was seen in thymic and blood repertoires. Thymic TCR repertoires of unrelated people reportedly overlapped highly.

This chain joins TRBV7-2 and TRBJ2-2, with 7 bases aligning to TRBD2. Sequencing was performed on thymocytes. The sequence derives from a girl under three years old with a congenital heart defect. CDR3 sequence: CASNVGGYINGELFF. DNA of the CDR3: TGTGCCAGCAATGTGGGGGGGTATATAAACGGGGAGCTGTTTTTT.